These T cell receptor beta chains were read from a single sample in a study of naive and memory T cell subsets. From the UMI-ligation and nested PCR reads, TCRdb called clonotypes with MiXCR, one entry per CDR3 protein. The sample holds about 90,000 distinct CDR3 sequences, approximately 11% seen once. Input material: naive CD4+ T cells from blood. These receptors were obtained from a human donor in good health. Each CDR3 is given with its conserved first and last residue. The D gene is left open where the match is weak. Some rows mark clone size as missing; the rest say once, few, many or name a class of expanded clone.

size: few; V: TRBV12-3/TRBV12-4; J: TRBJ2-1; D: TRBD2; DNA: TGTGCCAGCACTCCTACACTAGGGGGGCTAGCGGGTGATCGGGAGAATGAGCAGTTCTTC; CDR3: CASTPTLGGLAGDRENEQFF
size: few; V: TRBV19; J: TRBJ1-5; D: -; DNA: TGTGCCAGTAGTATAGAAAAAAGGGCGCCCCAGCATTTT; CDR3: CASSIEKRAPQHF
size: few; V: TRBV20-1; J: TRBJ1-5; D: -; DNA: TGCAGTGCAACCACAGGGTGGGATCAGCCCCAGCATTTT; CDR3: CSATTGWDQPQHF
size: many; V: TRBV29-1; J: TRBJ2-3; D: TRBD1; DNA: TGCAGCGTTGGGGACAGGAAATCAGATACGCAGTATTTT; CDR3: CSVGDRKSDTQYF
size: -; V: TRBV18; J: TRBJ2-3; D: -; DNA: TGTGCCAGCTCACCACCCCGGGGCTCTAGCACAGATACGCAGTATTTT; CDR3: CASSPPRGSSTDTQYF
size: -; V: TRBV7-2; J: TRBJ2-2; D: -; DNA: TGTGCCAGCAGCTTAGTTGTGGGTACTCGCGGGGAGCTGTTTTTT; CDR3: CASSLVVGTRGELFF
size: -; V: TRBV18; J: TRBJ2-3; D: -; DNA: TGTGCCAGCTCACCAGTGACAGGCAACACAGATACGCAGTATTTT; CDR3: CASSPVTGNTDTQYF
size: many; V: TRBV4-2; J: TRBJ2-4; D: TRBD2; DNA: TGTGCCAGCAGCCAAGAGGCTCGCGGTCTAGCGGGGGTCAGCATTCAGTACTTC; CDR3: CASSQEARGLAGVSIQYF
size: few; V: TRBV20-1; J: TRBJ1-5; D: TRBD1; DNA: TGCAGTGTACAGGGGAACCAGCCCCAGCATTTT; CDR3: CSVQGNQPQHF
size: few; V: TRBV4-3; J: TRBJ2-5; D: -; DNA: TGCGCCAGCAGCCAAGAGGGGCTAGAGACCCAGTACTTC; CDR3: CASSQEGLETQYF
size: -; V: TRBV7-9; J: TRBJ2-3; D: -; DNA: TGTGCCAGCAGCTTAGCGCGTTTGCGGGGTGGTGAGAGCACAGATACGCAGTATTTT; CDR3: CASSLARLRGGESTDTQYF
size: few; V: TRBV5-1; J: TRBJ2-3; D: -; DNA: TGCGCCAGCAGGGTCTATCACGGCACAGATACGCAGTATTTT; CDR3: CASRVYHGTDTQYF
size: -; V: TRBV29-1; J: TRBJ2-7; D: -; DNA: TGCAGCGTTCAAGGCCCCGAGCAGTACTTC; CDR3: CSVQGPEQYF
size: many; V: TRBV18; J: TRBJ2-7; D: TRBD2; DNA: TGTGCCAGCTCACCCGGACTAGCGGGGTCCTACGAGCAGTACTTC; CDR3: CASSPGLAGSYEQYF
size: few; V: TRBV5-6; J: TRBJ2-3; D: -; DNA: TGTGCCAGCAGCTTGGACCGGGTCAGGCCAGATACGCAGTATTTT; CDR3: CASSLDRVRPDTQYF